The sequence of this TCR beta chain was determined in a study of cytomegalovirus exposure and HLA in healthy donors. Study-wide points: Some public TCRs appeared in many individuals, while most sequences were rare. Within an earlier analysis, most TCR beta V segments proved productive either about 87% or about 30% of the time. The likely origin of a cluster of highly shared sequence variants was a sequencing artifact.

After removal of 6 bases from V and 4 bases from J, the junction contained 3 bases not matched to a gene. CDR1 is MNHNS, CDR2 SASEGT, per germline. This CDR3 spans 13 amino acids. PCR amplification relied on 60 Vbeta primers (plus 13 Jbeta primers). Measured with immunoSEQ multiplex PCR; TCRdb has only the in-frame clones, and not every one. The sample carries around 150,000 clones, around 79% recorded once. In the case of this clone: Its antigen is as yet unknown.

Sequenced input: PBMCs. The chain couples TRBV6-1 to TRBJ2-5; 9 bases align to TRBD1. The origin of this receptor is a male donor in good health and CMV-seronegative. CDR3 DNA sequence: TGTGCCAGCAGGAACAGGGGGCTAGAGACCCAGTACTTC. Translating gives CASRNRGLETQYF.